The 10 T cell receptor beta chains given below trace back to one sample, sequenced in a study of blood T cell repertoires in COVID-19. Only in-frame clones appear in the TCRdb table, and some are missing; sequencing was by immunoSEQ multiplex PCR. The sample consists of 35,000 to 50,000 clones, about two thirds of them appearing once. The specimen sequenced was peripheral blood. These TCRs come from a man older than 75 with acute or convalescent COVID-19.

V gene TRBV6-5 combines with J gene TRBJ2-7, with D maybe TRBD1 (6 bases). CDR3 size: 15 residues. The V and J ends lost 7 bases and 6 bases respectively, with 22 bases between them. Looked up from germline, CDR1 is MNHEY and CDR2 is SVGAGI. CDR3: CASTPGGGNSFEQYF. As DNA, the CDR3 is TGTGCCAGCACACCGGGTGGGGGCAATAGTTTCGAGCAGTACTTC.

V and J are TRBV7-5 and TRBJ1-2; the tabulated D call, TRBD1, remains unverified against the DNA. TRBV7-5 represents a pseudogene. The CDR3 is made up of 16 amino acids. The CDR3 loop is CARRYIPGGGNYGYTF. In DNA, the CDR3 is TGTGCCAGAAGATATATTCCAGGGGGCGGGAACTATGGCTACACCTTC.

The V call is TRBV7-8, the J call TRBJ2-3, with D unresolved. Deletions cut 2 bases from V and 2 bases from J, with 5 bases between. The CDR3 length is 13 residues. Germline V gives CDR1 SGHVS, CDR2 FQNEAQ. The chain's CDR3 is CASSLLYTDTQYF. CDR3 sequence (DNA): TGTGCCAGCAGCTTACTCTACACAGATACGCAGTATTTT.

The CDR3 reads CASSLDGAPIAEAFF. Here the CDR3 DNA reads TGCGCCAGCAGCTTGGATGGGGCCCCTATTGCTGAAGCTTTCTTT. J is TRBJ1-1 and V is TRBV5-1, with a possible D match to TRBD1 (5 bases). Germline V CDR1 and CDR2: SGHRS, YFSETQ. CDR3 length: 15 residues. V lost 0 bases and J lost 6, with 15 bases in between.

This clone was observed a few times. This chain connects TRBV6-2 or TRBV6-3 to TRBJ2-7; 7 bases are a match to TRBD1. J lost 5 bases, V lost 5 bases, and 12 bases had no gene match. This CDR3 has 15 amino acids. Germline V gene sequence: CDR1 MNHEY, CDR2 SVGEGT. CDR3 coding DNA: TGTGCCAGCAGTGGGAACTTAGGGGGCCCCCACGAGCAGTACTTC. Amino acid sequence: CASSGNLGGPHEQYF.

This clone was picked up a small number of times. The V and J genes are TRBV12-3 or TRBV12-4 and TRBJ1-1; 7 positions agree with TRBD1. This CDR3 has 12 amino acids. The J segment lost 4 bases and the V segment lost 6 bases, leaving 2 bases of the junction unmatched. The DNA for the CDR3 is TGTGCCAGCAGCAGGGGGGCCACTGAAGCTTTCTTT. Protein product: CASSRGATEAFF.

The chain combines TRBV29-1 with TRBJ1-1; D is possibly TRBD1 (5 bases). CDR1 and CDR2 from the germline V gene are SQVTM and ANQGSEA. This CDR3 has 12 residues. With 6 bases removed from V and 4 bases from J, the gap between germline ends came to 12 bases. The DNA of the CDR3 is TGCAGCGTGATGGGGGGGGGCACTGAAGCTTTCTTT. Translated, it gives CSVMGGGTEAFF.

The chain uses TRBV6-5 and TRBJ2-7, with 8 bases aligning to TRBD1. V gave up 6 bases and J gave up 5 bases; unmatched junction bases: 6. CDR3 length: 13 residues. CDR1 and CDR2 from the germline V gene are MNHEY and SVGAGI. The CDR3 DNA sequence: TGTGCCAGCAGCGGACAGGGATGGAACGAGCAGTACTTC. This translates into CASSGQGWNEQYF.

This clone was seen more than once but under ten times. The V and J genes are TRBV4-1 and TRBJ1-1; D may be TRBD1 (5 bases). The V gene lost 5 bases and the J gene lost 5 bases, with 15 bases spanning the gap. CDR3 length equals 14 residues. In germline, CDR1 is MGHRA, CDR2 YSYEKL. CDR3 nucleotide sequence: TGCGCCAGCAGCAACGGGGGGGGTCGGACTGAAGCTTTCTTT. Encoded protein: CASSNGGGRTEAFF.

This clone was detected a few times. The chain employs TRBV10-3 and TRBJ2-1; TRBD1 agrees at 10 bases. The CDR3 spans 13 residues. Trimming at V came to 6 bases and at J to 8 bases, leaving 4 bases not matched to a gene. Germline V gives CDR1 ENHRY, CDR2 SYGVKD. The CDR3, as DNA: TGTGCCATCAGGGACAGGGGGGTCGATGAGCAGTTCTTC. This translates into CAIRDRGVDEQFF.